The source of this T cell receptor (beta chain) is a study of CD8 T cells in Susac syndrome. Study observations and caveats: As the study acknowledged, the number of individuals in its TCR sequencing and HLA analysis was relatively small.

With random hexamers, reverse transcription was performed on about 0.5 to 1 ug of RNA. Each CDR3 protein is one row after TCRdb ran MiXCR on the immunoSEQ multiplex PCR reads. The sample lists about 210,000 distinct CDR3 sequences, roughly 96% occurring once. A note on this clonotype: The antigen is unknown.

The multiple sclerosis controls consisted of treatment-naive patients with relapsing-remitting disease, either stable or active. Germline values: CDR1 DFQATT, CDR2 SNEGSKA (reference sequence). Trimming removed 3 bases from V and 7 bases from J; junction bases left unmatched: 8. The CDR3 extends over 14 amino acids. The sequenced sample was CD4+ T cells from PBMCs. The V gene is TRBV20-1, the J gene TRBJ2-5; 10 positions match TRBD2. The TCR originated in a human donor with multiple sclerosis. The CDR3, as DNA: TGCAGTGCTAGCCCTAGCGGGAGAGACGGGACCCAGTACTTC. Translation gives CSASPSGRDGTQYF.